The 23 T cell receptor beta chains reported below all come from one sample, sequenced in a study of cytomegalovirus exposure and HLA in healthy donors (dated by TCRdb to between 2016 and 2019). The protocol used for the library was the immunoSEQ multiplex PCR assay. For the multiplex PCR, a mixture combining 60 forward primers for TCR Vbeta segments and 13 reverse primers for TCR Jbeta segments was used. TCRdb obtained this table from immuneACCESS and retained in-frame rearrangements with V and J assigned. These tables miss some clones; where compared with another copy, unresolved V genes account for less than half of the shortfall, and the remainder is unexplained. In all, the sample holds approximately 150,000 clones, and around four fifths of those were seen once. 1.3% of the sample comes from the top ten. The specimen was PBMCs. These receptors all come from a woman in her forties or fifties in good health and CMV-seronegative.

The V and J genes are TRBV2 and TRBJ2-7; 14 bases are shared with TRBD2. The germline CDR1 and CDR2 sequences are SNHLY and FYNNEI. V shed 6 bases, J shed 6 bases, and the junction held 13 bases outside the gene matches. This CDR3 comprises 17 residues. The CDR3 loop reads CASRGGLAGGLQGEQYF. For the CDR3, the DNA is TGTGCCAGCAGGGGCGGACTAGCGGGGGGCCTTCAAGGCGAGCAGTACTTC. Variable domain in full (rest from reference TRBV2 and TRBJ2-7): EPEVTQTPSHQVTQMGQEVILRCVPISNHLYFYWYRQILGQKVEFLVSFYNNEISEKSEIFDDQFSVERPDGSNFTLKIRSTKLEDSAMYFCASRGGLAGGLQGEQYFGPGTRLTVT.

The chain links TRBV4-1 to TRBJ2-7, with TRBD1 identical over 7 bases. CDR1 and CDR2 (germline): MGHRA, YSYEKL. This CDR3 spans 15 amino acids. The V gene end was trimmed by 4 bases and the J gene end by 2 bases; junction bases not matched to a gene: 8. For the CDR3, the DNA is TGCGCCAGCAGCCTCCTAGACAGGGTGGCCTACGAGCAGTACTTC. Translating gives CASSLLDRVAYEQYF.

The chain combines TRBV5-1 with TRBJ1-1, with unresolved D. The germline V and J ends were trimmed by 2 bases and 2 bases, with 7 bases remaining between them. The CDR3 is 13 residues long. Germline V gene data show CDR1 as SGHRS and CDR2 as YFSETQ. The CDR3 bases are TGCGCCAGCAGCTTAGAGACAAACACTGAAGCTTTCTTT. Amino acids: CASSLETNTEAFF. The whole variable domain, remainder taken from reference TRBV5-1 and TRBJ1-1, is KAGVTQTPRYLIKTRGQQVTLSCSPISGHRSVSWYQQTPGQGLQFLFEYFSETQRNKGNFPGRFSGRQFSNSRSEMNVSTLELGDSALYLCASSLETNTEAFFGQGTRLTVV.

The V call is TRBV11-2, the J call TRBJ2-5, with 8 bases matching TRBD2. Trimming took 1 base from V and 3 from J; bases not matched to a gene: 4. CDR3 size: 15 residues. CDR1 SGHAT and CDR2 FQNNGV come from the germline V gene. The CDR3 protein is CASSLGPGGEETQYF. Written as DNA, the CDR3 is TGTGCCAGCAGCTTAGGGCCGGGAGGGGAAGAGACCCAGTACTTC.

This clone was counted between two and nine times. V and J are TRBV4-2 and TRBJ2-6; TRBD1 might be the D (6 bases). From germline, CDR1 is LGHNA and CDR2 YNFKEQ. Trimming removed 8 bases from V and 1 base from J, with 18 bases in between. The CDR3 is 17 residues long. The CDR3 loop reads CASEQGSAYSGANVLTF. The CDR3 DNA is TGTGCCAGCGAACAGGGTTCAGCGTATTCTGGGGCCAACGTCCTGACTTTC.

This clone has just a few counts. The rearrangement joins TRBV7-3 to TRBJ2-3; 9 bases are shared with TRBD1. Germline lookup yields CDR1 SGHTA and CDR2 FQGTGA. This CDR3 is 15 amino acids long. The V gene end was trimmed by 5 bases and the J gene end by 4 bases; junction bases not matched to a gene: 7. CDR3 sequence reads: CASSTTGGGADTQYF. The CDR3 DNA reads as TGTGCCAGCAGCACTACAGGGGGCGGCGCAGATACGCAGTATTTT.

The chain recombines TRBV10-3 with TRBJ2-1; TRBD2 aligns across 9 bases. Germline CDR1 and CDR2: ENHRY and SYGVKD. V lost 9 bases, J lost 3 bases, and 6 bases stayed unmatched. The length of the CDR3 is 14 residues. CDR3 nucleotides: TGTGCCATTAAGCGGGAGGTGCACTACAATGAGCAGTTCTTC. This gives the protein CAIKREVHYNEQFF.

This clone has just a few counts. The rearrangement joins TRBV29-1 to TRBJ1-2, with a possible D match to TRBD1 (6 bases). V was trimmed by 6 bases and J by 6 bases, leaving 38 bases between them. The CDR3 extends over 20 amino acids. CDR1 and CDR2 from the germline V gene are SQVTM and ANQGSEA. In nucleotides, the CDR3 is TGCAGCGTCGACAATGGAAAGAGGATAGGAACAGGGCGCCAGGAGGATGGCTACACCTTC. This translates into CSVDNGKRIGTGRQEDGYTF.

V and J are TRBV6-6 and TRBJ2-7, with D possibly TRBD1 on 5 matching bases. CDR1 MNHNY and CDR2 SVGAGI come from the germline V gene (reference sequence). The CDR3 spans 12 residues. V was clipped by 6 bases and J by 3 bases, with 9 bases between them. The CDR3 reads CASSKQVYEQYF. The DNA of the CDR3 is TGTGCCAGCAGCAAACAGGTCTACGAGCAGTACTTC.

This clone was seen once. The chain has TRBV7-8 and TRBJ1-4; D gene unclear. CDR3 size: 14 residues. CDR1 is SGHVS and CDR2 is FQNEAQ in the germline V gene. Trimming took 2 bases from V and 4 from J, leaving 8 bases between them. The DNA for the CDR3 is TGTGCCAGCAGCTTACACAGTCTTAATGAAAAACTGTTTTTT. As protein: CASSLHSLNEKLFF.

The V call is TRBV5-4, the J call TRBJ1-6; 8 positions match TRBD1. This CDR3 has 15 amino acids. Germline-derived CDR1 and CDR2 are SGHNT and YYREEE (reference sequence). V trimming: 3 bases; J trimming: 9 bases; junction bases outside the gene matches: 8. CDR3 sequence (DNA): TGTGCCAGCAGCTCCCTTACAGGGGGGCCTTCACCCCTCCACTTT. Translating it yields CASSSLTGGPSPLHF.

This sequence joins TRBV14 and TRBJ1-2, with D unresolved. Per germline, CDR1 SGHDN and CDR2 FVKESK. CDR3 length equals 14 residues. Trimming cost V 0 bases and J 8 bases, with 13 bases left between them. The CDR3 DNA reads TGTGCCAGCAGCCAAGAGGAGGTTCAGTGGGGCTACACCTTC. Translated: CASSQEEVQWGYTF. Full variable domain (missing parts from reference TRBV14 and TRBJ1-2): EAGVTQFPSHSVIEKGQTVTLRCDPISGHDNLYWYRRVMGKEIKFLLHFVKESKQDESGMPNNRFLAERTGGTYSTLKVQPAELEDSGVYFCASSQEEVQWGYTFGSGTRLTVV.

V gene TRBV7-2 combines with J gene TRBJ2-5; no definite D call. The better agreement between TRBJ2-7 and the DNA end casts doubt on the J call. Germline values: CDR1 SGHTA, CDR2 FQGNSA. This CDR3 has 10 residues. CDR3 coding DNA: TGTGCCAGCAGTCACTACGAGCAGTACTTC. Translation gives CASSHYEQYF.

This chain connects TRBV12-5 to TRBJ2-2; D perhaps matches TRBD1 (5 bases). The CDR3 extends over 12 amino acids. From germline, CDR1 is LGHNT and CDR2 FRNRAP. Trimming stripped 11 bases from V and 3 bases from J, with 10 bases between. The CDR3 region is CASGLDTGELFF. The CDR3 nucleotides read TGTGCTTCAGGGTTGGACACCGGGGAGCTGTTTTTT.

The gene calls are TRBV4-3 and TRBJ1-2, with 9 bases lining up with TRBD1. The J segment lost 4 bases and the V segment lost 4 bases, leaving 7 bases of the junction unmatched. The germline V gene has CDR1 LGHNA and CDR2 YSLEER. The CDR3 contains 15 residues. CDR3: CASSPGQGISYGYTF. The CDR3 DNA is TGCGCCAGCAGCCCGGGACAGGGAATTTCCTATGGCTACACCTTC.

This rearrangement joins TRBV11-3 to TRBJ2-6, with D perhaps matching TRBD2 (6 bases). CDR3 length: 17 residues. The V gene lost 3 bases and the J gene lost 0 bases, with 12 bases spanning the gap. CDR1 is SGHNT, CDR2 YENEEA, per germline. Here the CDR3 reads CASSFGGGRSGANVLTF. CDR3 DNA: TGTGCCAGCAGCTTCGGGGGAGGCCGCTCTGGGGCCAACGTCCTGACTTTC.

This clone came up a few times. This chain's CDR3 is CASSHPWGDSYGYTF. CDR3 sequence (DNA): TGCGCCAGCAGCCATCCCTGGGGGGACAGCTATGGCTACACCTTC. J is TRBJ1-2 and V is TRBV4-1, with 7 bases aligning to TRBD1. CDR1 MGHRA and CDR2 YSYEKL come from the germline V gene. This CDR3 is 15 amino acids long. The junction had 8 bases not matched to a gene; V was cut back by 3 bases and J by 4 bases.

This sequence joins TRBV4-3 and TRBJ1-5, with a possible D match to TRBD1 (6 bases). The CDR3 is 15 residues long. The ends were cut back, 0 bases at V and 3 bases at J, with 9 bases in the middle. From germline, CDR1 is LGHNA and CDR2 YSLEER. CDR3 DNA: TGCGCCAGCAGCCAAGACCCAGGGGACAATCAGCCCCAGCATTTT. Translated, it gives CASSQDPGDNQPQHF.

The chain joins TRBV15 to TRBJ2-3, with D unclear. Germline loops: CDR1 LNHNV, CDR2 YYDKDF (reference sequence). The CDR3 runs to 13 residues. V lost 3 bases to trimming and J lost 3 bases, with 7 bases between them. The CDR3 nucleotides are TGTGCCACCAGCAGCCAGCGTACAGATACGCAGTATTTT. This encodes CATSSQRTDTQYF.

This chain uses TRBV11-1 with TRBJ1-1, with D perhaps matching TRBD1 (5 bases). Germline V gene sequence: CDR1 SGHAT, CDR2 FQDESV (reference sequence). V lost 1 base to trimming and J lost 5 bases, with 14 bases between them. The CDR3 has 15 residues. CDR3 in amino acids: CASSLGLAGPTEAFF. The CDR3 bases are TGTGCCAGCAGCTTAGGGCTGGCAGGGCCAACTGAAGCTTTCTTT.

This chain's CDR3 is CASSRTDTFNQPQHF. The CDR3 bases are TGTGCCAGCAGCAGGACGGACACCTTCAATCAGCCCCAGCATTTT. This chain joins TRBV7-9 and TRBJ1-5; TRBD1 might be the D (5 bases). V shed 5 bases and J shed 3 bases, with 14 bases lying between them. Germline V gene lookup returns CDR1 SEHNR and CDR2 FQNEAQ (reference sequence). This CDR3 contains 15 residues.

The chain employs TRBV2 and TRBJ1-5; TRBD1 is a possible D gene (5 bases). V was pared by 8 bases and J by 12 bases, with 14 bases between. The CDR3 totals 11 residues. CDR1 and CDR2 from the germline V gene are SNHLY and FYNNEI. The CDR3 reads CASLGGEGQHF. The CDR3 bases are TGTGCCAGCCTGGGGGGGGAGGGCCAGCATTTT.

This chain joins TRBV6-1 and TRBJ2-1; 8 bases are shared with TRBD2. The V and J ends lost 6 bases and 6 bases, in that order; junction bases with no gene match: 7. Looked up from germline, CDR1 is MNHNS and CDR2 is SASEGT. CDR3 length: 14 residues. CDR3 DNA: TGTGCCAGCAGGATCGGACTAGCAGGCAATGAGCAGTTCTTC. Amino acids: CASRIGLAGNEQFF.